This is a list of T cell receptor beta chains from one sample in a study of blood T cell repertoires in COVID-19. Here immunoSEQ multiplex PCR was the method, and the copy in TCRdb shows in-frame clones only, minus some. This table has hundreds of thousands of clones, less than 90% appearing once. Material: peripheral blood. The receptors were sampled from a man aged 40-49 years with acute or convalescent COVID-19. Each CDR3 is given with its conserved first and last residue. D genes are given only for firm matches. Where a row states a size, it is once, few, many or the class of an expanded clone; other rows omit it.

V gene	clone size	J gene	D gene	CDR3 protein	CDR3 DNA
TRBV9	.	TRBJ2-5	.	CASSVGGLGETQYF	TGTGCCAGCAGCGTAGGGGGCTTAGGGGAGACCCAGTACTTC
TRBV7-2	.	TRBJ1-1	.	CASSKRRGNTEAFF	TGTGCCAGCAGCAAACGCAGGGGTAACACTGAAGCTTTCTTT
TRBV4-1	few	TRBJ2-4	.	CASSQDGPLQYF	TGCGCCAGCAGCCAAGATGGGCCGCTGCAGTACTTC
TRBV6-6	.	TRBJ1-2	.	CASSPMYSQYSGYTF	TGTGCCAGCAGCCCCATGTACAGCCAATATTCGGGCTACACCTTC
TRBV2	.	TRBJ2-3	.	CASSEVESTQYF	TGTGCCAGCAGTGAAGTGGAGTCTACGCAGTATTTT
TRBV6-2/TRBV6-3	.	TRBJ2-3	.	CASSDRTVRGRRVTDTQYF	TGTGCCAGCAGTGACAGGACTGTGCGGGGGCGTAGGGTTACAGATACGCAGTATTTT
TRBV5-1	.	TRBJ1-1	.	CATSGLNTEAFF	TGCGCCACCTCGGGTTTGAACACTGAAGCTTTCTTT
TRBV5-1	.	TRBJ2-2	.	CAGRPGSNTGELFF	TGCGCCGGCCGGCCGGGATCGAACACCGGGGAGCTGTTTTTT
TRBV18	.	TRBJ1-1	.	CASSPNSMNTEAFF	TGTGCCAGCTCACCGAACTCTATGAACACTGAAGCTTTCTTT
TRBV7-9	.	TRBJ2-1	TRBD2	CASSPSPGGPNEQFF	TGTGCCAGCAGCCCTTCACCGGGGGGGCCTAATGAGCAGTTCTTC
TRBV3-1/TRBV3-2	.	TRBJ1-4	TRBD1	CASSQEEGTGPEKLFF	TGTGCCAGCAGCCAAGAGGAGGGGACAGGCCCTGAAAAACTGTTTTTT
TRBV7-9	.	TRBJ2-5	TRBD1	CASSLSGGKTQYF	TGTGCCAGCAGCTTATCAGGGGGAAAGACCCAGTACTTC
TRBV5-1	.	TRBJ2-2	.	CASSLVAGVGTGELFF	TGCGCCAGCAGCTTGGTAGCAGGGGTCGGCACCGGGGAGCTGTTTTTT
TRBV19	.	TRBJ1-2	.	CASSPNSNYGYTF	TGTGCCAGTAGCCCGAACAGCAACTATGGCTACACCTTC
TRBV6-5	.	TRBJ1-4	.	CASSYDSVNEKLFF	TGTGCCAGCAGCTATGACAGTGTTAATGAAAAACTGTTTTTT
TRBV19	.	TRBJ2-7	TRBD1	CASSLTGGTYEQYF	TGTGCCAGTAGCTTGACAGGGGGAACTTACGAGCAGTACTTC
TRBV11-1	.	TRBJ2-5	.	CASSLLRTQETQYF	TGTGCCAGCAGCTTACTACGGACACAAGAGACCCAGTACTTC
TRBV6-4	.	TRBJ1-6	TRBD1	CASSDARQGPNSPLHF	TGTGCCAGCAGTGACGCCCGACAGGGGCCCAATTCACCCCTCCACTTT
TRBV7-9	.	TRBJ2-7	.	CASSLSQGLLSYEQYF	TGTGCCAGCAGCTTATCCCAGGGACTTCTCTCCTACGAGCAGTACTTC
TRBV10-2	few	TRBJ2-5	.	CASSPTSQETQYF	TGCGCCAGCAGCCCGACTAGCCAAGAGACCCAGTACTTC
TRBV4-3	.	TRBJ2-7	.	CASSQGALSSYEQYF	TGCGCCAGCAGCCAAGGTGCCCTCAGCTCCTACGAGCAGTACTTC
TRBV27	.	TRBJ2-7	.	CASSLRTEYEQYF	TGTGCCAGCAGTTTGCGGACAGAGTACGAGCAGTACTTC
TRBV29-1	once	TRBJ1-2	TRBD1	CSVERQGGNYGYTF	TGCAGCGTTGAAAGACAGGGAGGAAACTATGGCTACACCTTC
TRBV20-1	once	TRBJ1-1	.	CRGRVGSEAFF	TGCAGGGGGAGGGTGGGGAGTGAAGCTTTCTTT
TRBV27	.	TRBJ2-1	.	CASSLTGTASGANEQFF	TGTGCCAGCAGTTTAACCGGGACGGCCTCAGGGGCAAATGAGCAGTTCTTC
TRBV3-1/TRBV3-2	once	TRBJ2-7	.	CASSLGGPSSYEQYF	TGTGCCAGCAGCCTCGGGGGACCCAGCTCCTACGAGCAGTACTTC
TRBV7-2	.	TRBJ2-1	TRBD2	CASSRTSGDYNEQFF	TGTGCCAGCAGCCGGACTAGCGGTGACTACAATGAGCAGTTCTTC